This T cell receptor beta chain stems from a study of T cell responses to AZD1222 COVID-19 vaccine. Profiled with immunoSEQ multiplex PCR; TCRdb holds only in-frame clones, not every one. The sample includes roughly 130,000 clones, approximately 83% of them seen just once. The trim removed 4 bases at V and 3 bases at J, leaving 6 bases unmatched. The CDR3 contains 16 residues. Germline CDR1 and CDR2: SGHNT and YYREEE (reference sequence). Notes on the study in general: Unmutated variant regions are reportedly targeted by nearly half of spike-specific TCRs. Repertoire sampling happened only post peak T cell response.

In its sample, this clone was seen a few times. Its antigen is unknown. V usage is TRBV5-4 and J usage is TRBJ1-5, with TRBD1 identical over 11 bases. This TCR was recovered from an adult in good health. The specimen was peripheral blood, collected on day 0 of AZD1222 vaccination. The chain's CDR3 is CASSTGTGGFNQPQHF. The CDR3 region has the DNA TGTGCCAGCAGCACCGGGACAGGGGGTTTCAATCAGCCCCAGCATTTT.